The T cell receptor (beta chain) under discussion was sequenced for a study of Graves' ophthalmopathy and Graves' hyperthyroidism. Study-level findings and limits: Sensitivity reached 60% to 71% and specificity approximately 72% when the model predicted ophthalmopathy progression. The authors also found most expanded thyroid clonotypes above 0.001 frequency in blood.

This clonotype was observed many times. As yet, its antigen is unknown. Each diagnosis was determined on the basis of clinical symptoms, serum thyroxine, TRAb, thyroid ultrasound and orbital computed tomography. Looked up from germline, CDR1 is LNHNV and CDR2 is YYDKDF (reference sequence). This CDR3 has 19 residues. J gave up 0 bases and V 1 base, and 12 bases lay outside the gene matches. Amplification of the TCR beta CDR3 regions used RNA transcripts (as template). HTBI primers served in a first-round RT-PCR, which a second-round multiplex PCR followed. MiXCR was run by TCRdb on the multiplex PCR reads, yielding one entry per CDR3 protein. The profile covers about 1.1 million distinct CDR3 sequences, with less than 45% appearing a single time and more than 9.5% taken by the ten largest.

The chain has TRBV15 and TRBJ1-5, with 7 bases aligning to TRBD1. The TCR was taken from an adult man with Graves' hyperthyroidism. The source material was peripheral blood or thyroid tissue (not recorded which). The CDR3 region is CATSRVLKTGSYSNQPQHF. The CDR3 DNA sequence: TGTGCCACCAGCAGAGTGCTGAAGACAGGGAGTTATAGCAATCAGCCCCAGCATTTT.